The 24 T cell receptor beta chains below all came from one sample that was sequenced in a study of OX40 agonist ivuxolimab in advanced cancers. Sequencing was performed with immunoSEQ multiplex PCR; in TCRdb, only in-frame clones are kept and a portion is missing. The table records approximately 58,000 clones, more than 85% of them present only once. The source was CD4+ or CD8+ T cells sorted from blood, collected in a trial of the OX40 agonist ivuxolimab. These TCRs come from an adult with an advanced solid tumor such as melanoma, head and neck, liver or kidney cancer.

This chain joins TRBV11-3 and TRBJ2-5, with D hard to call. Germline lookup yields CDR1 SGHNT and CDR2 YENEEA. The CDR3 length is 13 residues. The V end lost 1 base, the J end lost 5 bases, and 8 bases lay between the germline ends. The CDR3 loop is CASSLGPAETQYF. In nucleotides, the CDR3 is TGTGCCAGCAGCTTAGGGCCGGCGGAGACCCAGTACTTC.

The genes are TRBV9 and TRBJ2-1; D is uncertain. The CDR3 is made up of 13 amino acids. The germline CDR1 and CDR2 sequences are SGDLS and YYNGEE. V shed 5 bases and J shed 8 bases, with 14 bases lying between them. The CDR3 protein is CASRDPLGDEQFF. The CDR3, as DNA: TGTGCCAGCAGAGACCCCTTAGGCGATGAGCAGTTCTTC.

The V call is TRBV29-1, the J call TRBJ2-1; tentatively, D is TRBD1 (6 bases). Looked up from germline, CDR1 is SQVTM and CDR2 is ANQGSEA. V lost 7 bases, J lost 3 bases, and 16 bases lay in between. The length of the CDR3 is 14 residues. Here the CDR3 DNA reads TGCAGCGCCGTACAGGGCCGGGGCTACAATGAGCAGTTCTTC. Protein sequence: CSAVQGRGYNEQFF.

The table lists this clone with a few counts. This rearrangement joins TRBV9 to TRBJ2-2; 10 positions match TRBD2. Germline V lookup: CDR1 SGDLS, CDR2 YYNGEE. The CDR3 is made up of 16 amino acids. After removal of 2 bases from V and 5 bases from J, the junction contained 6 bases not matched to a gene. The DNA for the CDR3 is TGTGCCAGCAGCGTGCTAGCGGGAGTCGAAACCGGGGAGCTGTTTTTT. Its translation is CASSVLAGVETGELFF.

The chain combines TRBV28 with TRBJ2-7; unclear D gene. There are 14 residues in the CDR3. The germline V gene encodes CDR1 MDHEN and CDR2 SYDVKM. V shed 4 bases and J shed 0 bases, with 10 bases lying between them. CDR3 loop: CASSSLGYSYEQYF. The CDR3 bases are TGTGCCAGCAGTTCTCTGGGATACTCCTACGAGCAGTACTTC.

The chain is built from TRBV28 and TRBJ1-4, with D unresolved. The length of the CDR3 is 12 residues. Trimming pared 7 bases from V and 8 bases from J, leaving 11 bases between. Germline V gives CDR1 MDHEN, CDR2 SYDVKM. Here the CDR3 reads CASKPPQEKLFF. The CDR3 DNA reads TGTGCCAGCAAACCCCCCCAAGAAAAACTGTTTTTT.

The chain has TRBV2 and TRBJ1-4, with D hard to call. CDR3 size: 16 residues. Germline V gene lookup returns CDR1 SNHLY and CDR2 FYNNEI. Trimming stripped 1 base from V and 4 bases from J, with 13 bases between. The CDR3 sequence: CASSEGTLRGNEKLFF. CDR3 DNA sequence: TGTGCCAGCAGTGAAGGGACGTTACGGGGTAATGAAAAACTGTTTTTT.

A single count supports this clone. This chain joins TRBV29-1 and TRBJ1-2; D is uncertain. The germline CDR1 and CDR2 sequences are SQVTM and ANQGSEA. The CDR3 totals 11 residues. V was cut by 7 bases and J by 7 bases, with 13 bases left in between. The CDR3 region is CSGGLATGYTF. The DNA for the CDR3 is TGCAGCGGCGGTTTGGCTACTGGCTACACCTTC. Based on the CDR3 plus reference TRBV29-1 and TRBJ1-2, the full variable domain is SAVISQKPSRDICQRGTSLTIQCQVDSQVTMMFWYRQQPGQSLTLIATANQGSEATYESGFVIDKFPISRPNLTFSTLTVSNMSPEDSSIYLCSGGLATGYTFGSGTRLTVV.

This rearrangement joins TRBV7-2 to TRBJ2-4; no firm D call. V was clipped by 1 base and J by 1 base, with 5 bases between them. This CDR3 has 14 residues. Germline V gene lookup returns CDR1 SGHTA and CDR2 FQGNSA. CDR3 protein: CASSLVVAKNIQYF. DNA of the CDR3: TGTGCCAGCAGCTTAGTGGTGGCCAAAAACATTCAGTACTTC. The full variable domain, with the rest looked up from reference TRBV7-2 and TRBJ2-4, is GAGVSQSPSNKVTEKGKDVELRCDPISGHTALYWYRQSLGQGLEFLIYFQGNSAPDKSGLPSDRFSAERTGGSVSTLTIQRTQQEDSAVYLCASSLVVAKNIQYFGAGTRLSVL.

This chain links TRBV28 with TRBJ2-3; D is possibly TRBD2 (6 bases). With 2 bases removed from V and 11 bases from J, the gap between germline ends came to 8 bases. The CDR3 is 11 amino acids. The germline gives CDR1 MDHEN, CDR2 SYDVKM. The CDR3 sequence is CASSLRERQYF. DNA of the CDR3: TGTGCCAGCAGTTTACGGGAGAGGCAGTATTTT.

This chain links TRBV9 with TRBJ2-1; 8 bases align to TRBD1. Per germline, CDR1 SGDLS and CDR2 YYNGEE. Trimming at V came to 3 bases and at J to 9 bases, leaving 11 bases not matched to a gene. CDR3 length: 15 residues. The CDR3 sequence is CASSAHDADRVEQFF. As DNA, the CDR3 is TGTGCCAGCAGCGCCCACGACGCGGACAGGGTTGAGCAGTTCTTC.

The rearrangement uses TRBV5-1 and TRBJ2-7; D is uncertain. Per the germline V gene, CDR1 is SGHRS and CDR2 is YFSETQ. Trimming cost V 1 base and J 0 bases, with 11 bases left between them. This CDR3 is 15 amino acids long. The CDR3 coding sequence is TGCGCCAGCAGCTTGTTAGTGGGGTTCTCCTACGAGCAGTACTTC. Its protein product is CASSLLVGFSYEQYF.

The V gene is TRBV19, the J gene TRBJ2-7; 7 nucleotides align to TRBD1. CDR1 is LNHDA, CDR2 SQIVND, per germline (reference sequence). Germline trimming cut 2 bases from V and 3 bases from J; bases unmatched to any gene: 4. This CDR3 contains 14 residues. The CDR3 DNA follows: TGTGCCAGTAGTATAAACAGGGGTGGCTACGAGCAGTACTTC. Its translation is CASSINRGGYEQYF.

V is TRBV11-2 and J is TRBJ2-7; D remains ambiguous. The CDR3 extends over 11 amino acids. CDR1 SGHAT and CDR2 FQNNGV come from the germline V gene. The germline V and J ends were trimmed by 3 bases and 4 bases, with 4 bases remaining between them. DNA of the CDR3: TGTGCCAGCAGCTTCTATTACGAGCAGTACTTC. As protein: CASSFYYEQYF.

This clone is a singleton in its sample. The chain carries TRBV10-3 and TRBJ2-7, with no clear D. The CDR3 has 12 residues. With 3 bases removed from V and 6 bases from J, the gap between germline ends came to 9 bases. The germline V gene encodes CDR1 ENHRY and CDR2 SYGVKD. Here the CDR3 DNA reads TGTGCCATCAGTGACGAGGTGGGCGAGCAGTACTTC. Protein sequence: CAISDEVGEQYF.

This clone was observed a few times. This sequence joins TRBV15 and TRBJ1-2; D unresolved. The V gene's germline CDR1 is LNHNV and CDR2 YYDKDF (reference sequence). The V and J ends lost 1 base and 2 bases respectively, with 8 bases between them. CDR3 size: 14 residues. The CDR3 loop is CATSRGAENYGYTF. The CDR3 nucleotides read TGTGCCACCAGCAGAGGGGCAGAAAACTATGGCTACACCTTC.

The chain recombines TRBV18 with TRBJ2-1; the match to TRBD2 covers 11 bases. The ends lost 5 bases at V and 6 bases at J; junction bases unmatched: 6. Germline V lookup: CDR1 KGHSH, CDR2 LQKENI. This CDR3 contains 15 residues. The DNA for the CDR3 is TGTGCCAGCTCATCGACCGGGACTAGCGGCAATGAGCAGTTCTTC. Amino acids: CASSSTGTSGNEQFF.

The CDR3: CAWSTLLARSYEQYF. The CDR3 bases are TGTGCCTGGAGTACCCTACTAGCGAGGTCCTACGAGCAGTACTTC. The chain couples TRBV30 to TRBJ2-7; TRBD2 agrees at 7 bases. V lost 2 bases and J lost 1; bases outside the gene matches: 8. CDR1 and CDR2 from the germline V gene are GTSNPN and SVGIG (reference sequence). The CDR3 length is 15 residues.

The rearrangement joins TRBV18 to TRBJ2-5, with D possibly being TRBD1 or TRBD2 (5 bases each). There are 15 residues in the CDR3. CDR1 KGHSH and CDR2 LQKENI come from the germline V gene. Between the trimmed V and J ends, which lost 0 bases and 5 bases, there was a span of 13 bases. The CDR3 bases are TGTGCCAGCTCACCACCCCGGAACGGGGCGGAGACCCAGTACTTC. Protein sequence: CASSPPRNGAETQYF.

The CDR3 coding sequence is TGTGCCAGCAGTTTTTGGGGTGACACCGGGGAGCTGTTTTTT. Protein sequence: CASSFWGDTGELFF. The chain joins TRBV28 to TRBJ2-2; D call uncertain. Trimming removed 3 bases at V and 3 bases at J, with 8 bases between. The CDR3 has 14 residues. In germline, CDR1 is MDHEN, CDR2 SYDVKM.

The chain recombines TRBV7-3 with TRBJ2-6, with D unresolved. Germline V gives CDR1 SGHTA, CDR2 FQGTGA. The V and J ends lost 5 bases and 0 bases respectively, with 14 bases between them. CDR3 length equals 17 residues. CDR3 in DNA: TGTGCCAGCAGCCCCGGTATTAGTCGCTCTGGGGCCAACGTCCTGACTTTC. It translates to CASSPGISRSGANVLTF.

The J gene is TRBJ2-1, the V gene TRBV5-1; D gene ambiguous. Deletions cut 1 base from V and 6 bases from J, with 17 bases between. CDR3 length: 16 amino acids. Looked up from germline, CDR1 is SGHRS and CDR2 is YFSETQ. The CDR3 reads CASSLRTHSTANEQFF. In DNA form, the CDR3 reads TGCGCCAGCAGCTTGCGTACCCATTCAACCGCCAATGAGCAGTTCTTC.

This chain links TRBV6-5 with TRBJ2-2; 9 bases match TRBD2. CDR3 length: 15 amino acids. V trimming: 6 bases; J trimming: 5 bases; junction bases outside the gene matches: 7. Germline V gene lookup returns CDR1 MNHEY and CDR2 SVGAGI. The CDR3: CASREWTSDTGELFF. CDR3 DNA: TGTGCCAGCAGGGAATGGACTAGCGATACCGGGGAGCTGTTTTTT.

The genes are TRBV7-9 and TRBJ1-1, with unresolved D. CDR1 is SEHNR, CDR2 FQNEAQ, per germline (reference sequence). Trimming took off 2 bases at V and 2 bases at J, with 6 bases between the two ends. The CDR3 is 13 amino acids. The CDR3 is CASSLMGNTEAFF. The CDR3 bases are TGTGCCAGCAGCTTAATGGGAAACACTGAAGCTTTCTTT.